This T cell receptor (beta chain) was identified in a study of blood T cell repertoires in COVID-19 (TCRdb year 2020). About the investigation overall: Collaborator samples came from the United States, Italy and Spain and covered acute and convalescent phases of COVID-19. The material from the prospective study consisted of cDNA or gDNA derived from T cells, B-cell-depleted T cells, or PBMCs. The dataset comprised deeply sampled blood TCRbeta repertoires from subjects exposed to, actively infected with, or recovered from COVID-19. The repertoires were made available in a free public database intended to serve as a resource for research on the immune response to SARS-CoV-2. Samples came from the ongoing ImmuneRACE study (first 160 participants) plus 1,254 subjects from 6 global collaborators. Nearly every sample came with metadata listing a de-identified subject ID, COVID-19 status, age in years and sex. HLA class I and class II types, where available, came from metadata supplied by the sample provider rather than from assay-based typing.

Participants in the prospective study were aged roughly 18 to 100 years, lived in 20 to 30 United States geographic areas, and enrolled through a virtual design. In the prospective study, participants were assigned to cohorts based on the clinical history participants reported in a screening survey and a study questionnaire. For ImmuneRACE Cohort 3, a participant was defined as recovered based on two consecutive negative NP/OP PCR tests, clearance by a healthcare professional, or resolution of symptoms. In the prospective study, whole blood, serum and a nasopharyngeal or oropharyngeal swab were collected from each participant by mobile phlebotomists. Participants in the prospective study had the option to provide additional blood draws and questionnaires over a roughly 2-month period. Blood samples from the prospective study were shipped frozen or at room temperature prior to DNA extraction. TCRbeta CDR3 regions were amplified from genomic DNA by means of the immunoSEQ Assay, a bias-controlled multiplex PCR. Per the authors' processing: Nucleated cell counts per sample were estimated from amplification of reference gene primers within the assay. To quantify the absolute abundance of each unique TCRbeta CDR3 rearrangement, sequence reads were collapsed and filtered. Productive Simpson clonality was computed per sample as the square root of Simpson's diversity index over productive rearrangements. Here the immuneACCESS table is served through TCRdb, limited to in-frame sequences with V and J called. Missing clones are a known gap in these copies; in checked studies unresolved V genes cover under half, and the rest lacks a known reason. D and trimming were read from the DNA, whereas the V and J calls and clone size are those reported in that table. This sample has about 280,000 clones in its table, and 75% to 90% of those were observed once. The ten largest clones represent about 2.5% of the sample.

The CDR1 and CDR2 encoded by the germline V gene are SGHRS and YFSETQ. The CDR3 runs 16 residues from the cysteine to the phenylalanine. Left in the record is the CDR3 DNA by itself, 48 bases read in frame from the first base. V is trimmed back by 1 base and J by 1 base, and the junction contains 7 bases that no gene match accounts for. Summary of the overall study and its limitations: Clinical and demographic metadata were provided uncurated, with the amount varying by source and participant.

This clone was found once. Its antigen remains unidentified. Base qualities are not recorded, but no much larger clone differs from it by a single base. The V gene is TRBV5-1 and the J gene is TRBJ1-2, with 7 central nucleotides matching TRBD1. The sequenced sample consisted of PBMCs or T cells enriched from blood (not recorded which). The source of this sequence is a woman between 50 and 59 years old who had recovered from COVID-19. CDR3 region: CASSLPSGGYNYGYTF. The sequenced DNA: TGCGCCAGCAGCTTGCCGTCAGGGGGTTATAACTATGGCTACACCTTC.